These 30 T cell receptor beta chains share one sample of origin, sequenced in a study of cytomegalovirus exposure and HLA in healthy donors. Profiled with immunoSEQ multiplex PCR; TCRdb holds only in-frame clones, not every one. The repertoire holds approximately 170,000 clones, about 85% seen once, with roughly 15% in the top ten. Sequenced: PBMCs. Receptors were obtained from a man younger than 30 in good health and CMV-seropositive.

V is TRBV28 and J is TRBJ1-1; 7 bases are a match to TRBD1. J lost 2 bases, V lost 8 bases, and 5 bases had no gene match. Germline V gives CDR1 MDHEN, CDR2 SYDVKM. The CDR3 runs to 13 residues. This CDR3 is CASLGQTNTEAFF. The CDR3 DNA reads TGTGCCAGCCTGGGACAGACCAACACTGAAGCTTTCTTT.

The chain has TRBV9 and TRBJ1-1; D is uncertain. The V end lost 0 bases, the J end lost 4 bases, and 7 bases lay between the germline ends. The CDR3 has 13 amino acids. Germline values: CDR1 SGDLS, CDR2 YYNGEE. CDR3 nucleotide sequence: TGTGCCAGCAGCGTAGGAGGATCCACTGAAGCTTTCTTT. Amino acid sequence: CASSVGGSTEAFF.

This chain uses TRBV5-6 with TRBJ2-5; TRBD2 is a possible D gene (5 bases). Germline loops: CDR1 SGHDT, CDR2 YYEEEE. The CDR3 has 15 residues. V shed 0 bases and J shed 2 bases, with 11 bases lying between them. The DNA for the CDR3 is TGTGCCAGCAGCTTGGTCAAGCGGCTTCAAGAGACCCAGTACTTC. Protein product: CASSLVKRLQETQYF.

The J gene is TRBJ1-1, the V gene TRBV7-2; no clear D. Germline-derived CDR1 and CDR2 are SGHTA and FQGNSA. Trimming stripped 4 bases from V and 1 base from J, with 10 bases between. CDR3 length equals 14 residues. In DNA, the CDR3 is TGTGCCAGCAGCTCAATGAGTTGGAACACTGAAGCTTTCTTT. Translation: CASSSMSWNTEAFF.

This rearrangement joins TRBV2 to TRBJ1-6; TRBD1 is a possible D gene (5 bases). This CDR3 is built from 14 residues. From germline, CDR1 is SNHLY and CDR2 FYNNEI. V lost 11 bases to trimming and J lost 10 bases, with 21 bases between them. As DNA, the CDR3 is TGTGCCTCTCAATCGTGGGGGGGTAGGTCACCCCTCCACTTT. It codes for CASQSWGGRSPLHF.

The chain combines TRBV6-1 with TRBJ2-3; D may be TRBD2 (5 bases). Per germline, CDR1 MNHNS and CDR2 SASEGT. This CDR3 is built from 11 residues. The CDR3 DNA sequence: TGTGCAAGCGGTGACGCGGATACGCAGTATTTT. Translating it yields CASGDADTQYF.

V usage is TRBV5-1 and J usage is TRBJ2-1, with D unresolved. This CDR3 is 17 amino acids long. CDR1 is SGHRS and CDR2 is YFSETQ in the germline V gene. V was cut by 5 bases and J by 0 bases, with 18 bases left in between. CDR3 nucleotides: TGCGCCAGCAGTCAAGGCGGATTTCTTAGCTCCTACAATGAGCAGTTCTTC. Encoded protein: CASSQGGFLSSYNEQFF.

This rearrangement joins TRBV28 to TRBJ1-6, with no clear D. Trimming removed 6 bases at V and 3 bases at J, with 6 bases between. Looked up from germline, CDR1 is MDHEN and CDR2 is SYDVKM. The CDR3 covers 13 residues. The CDR3 DNA is TGTGCCAGCAGAATCAGCTATAATTCACCCCTCCACTTT. It yields the protein CASRISYNSPLHF.

The rearrangement joins TRBV10-3 to TRBJ2-2, with 8 bases aligning to TRBD2. Germline CDR1 is ENHRY and CDR2 is SYGVKD. CDR3 length: 16 amino acids. The ends lost 7 bases at V and 6 bases at J; junction bases unmatched: 13. The CDR3 here is CAINQDEAGVAGELFF. As DNA, the CDR3 is TGTGCCATCAATCAGGACGAAGCGGGGGTAGCCGGGGAGCTGTTTTTT.

The chain is built from TRBV2 and TRBJ1-5; D is perhaps TRBD1 (5 bases). The V end lost 4 bases, the J end lost 0 bases, and 13 bases lay between the germline ends. CDR1 SNHLY and CDR2 FYNNEI come from the germline V gene. This CDR3 has 16 residues. The CDR3 region is CASSGGVGGSNQPQHF. CDR3 DNA sequence: TGTGCCAGCAGTGGGGGAGTCGGGGGTAGCAATCAGCCCCAGCATTTT.

CDR3 sequence (DNA): TGCGCCAGCAGCCAGGGACTAGCAGGAGATACGCAGTATTTT. Translated: CASSQGLAGDTQYF. The rearrangement joins TRBV5-1 to TRBJ2-3; 9 positions agree with TRBD2. Germline CDR1 reads SGHRS; CDR2 reads YFSETQ. This CDR3 has 14 amino acids. Trimming at V came to 4 bases and at J to 5 bases, leaving 5 bases not matched to a gene.

This chain joins TRBV7-2 and TRBJ1-1, with TRBD1 as a possible D gene (6 bases). Germline values: CDR1 SGHTA, CDR2 FQGNSA. Trimming left V 5 bases short and J 5 bases short, with 15 bases between. The CDR3 totals 14 residues. The CDR3 nucleotides read TGTGCCAGCAGCCCCGGGGGGGCGGGGACTGAAGCTTTCTTT. It translates to CASSPGGAGTEAFF.

This clone appeared a single time. The chain carries TRBV5-1 and TRBJ2-6; 9 bases align to TRBD1. V was clipped by 3 bases and J by 2 bases; unmatched bases: 0. The V gene's germline CDR1 is SGHRS and CDR2 YFSETQ. The CDR3 length is 15 residues. DNA of the CDR3: TGCGCCAGCAGCTGGGACAGGGCTGGGGCCAACGTCCTGACTTTC. This sequence encodes CASSWDRAGANVLTF.

V gene TRBV27 combines with J gene TRBJ1-2, with D perhaps matching TRBD1 (6 bases). Germline V gene lookup returns CDR1 MNHEY and CDR2 SMNVEV (reference sequence). The CDR3 length is 13 residues. The V end lost 2 bases, the J end lost 7 bases, and 11 bases lay between the germline ends. CDR3 sequence reads: CASSLPGAVGYTF. Written as DNA, the CDR3 is TGTGCCAGCAGTTTACCAGGGGCGGTTGGCTACACCTTC.

The V and J genes are TRBV14 and TRBJ2-1; 8 nucleotides align to TRBD1. Germline V gene data show CDR1 as SGHDN and CDR2 as FVKESK. The junction had 6 bases not matched to a gene; V was cut back by 0 bases and J by 5 bases. CDR3 length: 16 amino acids. The CDR3 DNA is TGTGCCAGCAGCCAAGATCTCTGGACAGGGCACAATGAGCAGTTCTTC. Translated, it gives CASSQDLWTGHNEQFF.

In its sample, this clone was seen many times. The chain is built from TRBV4-1 and TRBJ1-1, with 9 positions matching TRBD1. This CDR3 is 14 amino acids long. V shed 4 bases and J 5 bases; nucleotides not matched to a gene: 5. CDR1 is MGHRA and CDR2 is YSYEKL in the germline V gene. The CDR3: CASSLMTGGTEAFF. The CDR3 region has the DNA TGCGCCAGCAGCCTGATGACAGGGGGTACTGAAGCTTTCTTT.

This clone was seen only a few times. The chain uses TRBV5-1 and TRBJ2-2, with 8 bases matching TRBD1. The V gene end was trimmed by 1 base and the J gene end by 7 bases; junction bases not matched to a gene: 3. CDR1 is SGHRS and CDR2 is YFSETQ in the germline V gene. This CDR3 comprises 14 residues. The CDR3, as DNA: TGCGCCAGCAGCTTGAACAGGGGGGACGGGGAGCTGTTTTTT. Its protein is CASSLNRGDGELFF.

The chain links TRBV10-3 to TRBJ2-7, with 8 bases fitting TRBD2. This CDR3 region has 13 residues. After removal of 10 bases from V and 2 bases from J, the junction contained 7 bases not matched to a gene. The germline gives CDR1 ENHRY, CDR2 SYGVKD. The CDR3 protein is CATKLAATYEQYF. In DNA, the CDR3 is TGTGCCACCAAACTAGCGGCCACCTACGAGCAGTACTTC.

The chain combines TRBV28 with TRBJ1-6; 8 bases match TRBD1. The trim removed 6 bases at V and 6 bases at J, leaving 4 bases unmatched. Looked up from germline, CDR1 is MDHEN and CDR2 is SYDVKM. The CDR3 has 14 residues. The CDR3 coding sequence is TGTGCCAGCAGAAGACAGGGGACTAATTCACCCCTCCACTTT. Translating it yields CASRRQGTNSPLHF. Full variable domain (missing parts from reference TRBV28 and TRBJ1-6): DVKVTQSSRYLVKRTGEKVFLECVQDMDHENMFWYRQDPGLGLRLIYFSYDVKMKEKGDIPEGYSVSREKKERFSLILESASTNQTSMYLCASRRQGTNSPLHFGNGTRLTVT.

CDR3 sequence reads: CASSIVAAWDSPLHF. The CDR3 bases are TGTGCCAGCAGCATCGTTGCGGCCTGGGATTCACCCCTCCACTTT. The V and J genes are TRBV6-1 and TRBJ1-6; D unresolved. The germline CDR1 and CDR2 sequences are MNHNS and SASEGT. V dropped 6 bases and J dropped 8 bases, with 17 bases sitting between them. The CDR3 extends over 15 amino acids.

The J gene is TRBJ1-2, the V gene TRBV9; 11 bases are a match to TRBD1. The CDR3 is made up of 18 amino acids. Germline V CDR1 and CDR2: SGDLS, YYNGEE. Germline trimming cut 2 bases from V and 5 bases from J; bases unmatched to any gene: 14. CDR3 residues: CASSVLPGQGELGYGYTF. DNA of the CDR3: TGTGCCAGCAGCGTTTTACCGGGACAGGGGGAACTGGGGTATGGCTACACCTTC.

V usage is TRBV2 and J usage is TRBJ2-7; D remains unclear. This CDR3 comprises 14 residues. V was cut by 6 bases and J by 0 bases, with 12 bases left in between. Germline V gives CDR1 SNHLY, CDR2 FYNNEI. The CDR3 bases are TGTGCCAGCAGGTCTACAGCCGACTCCTACGAGCAGTACTTC. This translates into CASRSTADSYEQYF. Using reference TRBV2 and TRBJ2-7 for the parts outside the CDR3, the full variable domain is EPEVTQTPSHQVTQMGQEVILRCVPISNHLYFYWYRQILGQKVEFLVSFYNNEISEKSEIFDDQFSVERPDGSNFTLKIRSTKLEDSAMYFCASRSTADSYEQYFGPGTRLTVT.

A few counts support this clone. The chain joins TRBV11-2 to TRBJ2-7; 9 bases map to TRBD1. The V segment lost 5 bases and the J segment 5 bases; nucleotides outside the gene matches: 4. From germline, CDR1 is SGHAT and CDR2 FQNNGV. CDR3 length: 13 residues. CDR3 sequence reads: CASSQDRGDEQYF. CDR3 bases: TGTGCCAGCAGCCAGGACAGGGGCGACGAGCAGTACTTC.

The chain has TRBV28 and TRBJ2-3; 10 positions agree with TRBD1. This CDR3 has 15 residues. V lost 5 bases and J lost 4; bases outside the gene matches: 6. The germline gives CDR1 MDHEN, CDR2 SYDVKM. CDR3 residues: CASSLGQGVADTQYF. CDR3 DNA: TGTGCCAGCAGTCTTGGACAGGGGGTCGCAGATACGCAGTATTTT.

This chain uses TRBV10-2 with TRBJ2-7; 7 bases agree with TRBD1. The CDR3 consists of 12 residues. Unmatched junction bases numbered 2, after V lost 5 bases and J lost 4 bases. Germline CDR1 reads WSHSY; CDR2 reads SAAADI. This CDR3 reads CASSTGVYEQYF. The CDR3 nucleotides read TGCGCCAGCAGTACAGGGGTTTACGAGCAGTACTTC.

This clone showed up just once. J is TRBJ2-7 and V is TRBV28; 9 bases are shared with TRBD1. The CDR3 loop spans 15 amino acids. CDR1 is MDHEN, CDR2 SYDVKM, per germline. Trimming took 6 bases from V and 0 from J; bases not matched to a gene: 6. The CDR3 here is CASSPGTGSSYEQYF. CDR3 DNA: TGTGCCAGCAGCCCCGGGACAGGGAGCTCCTACGAGCAGTACTTC.

The J gene is TRBJ1-1, the V gene TRBV30; D is unresolved. CDR1 and CDR2 from the germline V gene are GTSNPN and SVGIG (reference sequence). There are 13 residues in the CDR3. Trimming pared 0 bases from V and 8 bases from J, leaving 13 bases between. CDR3 amino acids: CAWSVGLQAEAFF. The CDR3 nucleotides are TGTGCCTGGAGTGTAGGCCTTCAGGCGGAAGCTTTCTTT.

The V and J genes are TRBV7-9 and TRBJ1-2; 10 nucleotides align to TRBD1. The germline V gene has CDR1 SEHNR and CDR2 FQNEAQ (reference sequence). Unmatched junction bases numbered 8, after V lost 5 bases and J lost 5 bases. The CDR3 is 15 residues long. The CDR3 DNA sequence: TGTGCCAGCAGCCTTAGACAGGGGGCTGGGTATGGCTACACCTTC. The encoded protein is CASSLRQGAGYGYTF.

The sample holds one count of this clone. The J gene is TRBJ1-1, the V gene TRBV27; a possible D gene is TRBD1 (6 bases). Deletions cut 7 bases from V and 0 bases from J, with 15 bases between. Per germline, CDR1 MNHEY and CDR2 SMNVEV (reference sequence). This CDR3 has 15 amino acids. For the CDR3, the DNA is TGTGCCAGCATGCCTTTGGACAGTCTGAACACTGAAGCTTTCTTT. This gives the protein CASMPLDSLNTEAFF.

The gene calls are TRBV7-3 and TRBJ2-1, with 7 bases lining up with TRBD2. Germline-derived CDR1 and CDR2 are SGHTA and FQGTGA. The CDR3 length is 17 residues. Trimming removed 6 bases from V and 3 bases from J; junction bases left unmatched: 14. The chain's CDR3 is CASSRRRPRGFYNEQFF. The CDR3 nucleotides are TGTGCCAGCAGTAGAAGGAGGCCGCGGGGGTTCTACAATGAGCAGTTCTTC.